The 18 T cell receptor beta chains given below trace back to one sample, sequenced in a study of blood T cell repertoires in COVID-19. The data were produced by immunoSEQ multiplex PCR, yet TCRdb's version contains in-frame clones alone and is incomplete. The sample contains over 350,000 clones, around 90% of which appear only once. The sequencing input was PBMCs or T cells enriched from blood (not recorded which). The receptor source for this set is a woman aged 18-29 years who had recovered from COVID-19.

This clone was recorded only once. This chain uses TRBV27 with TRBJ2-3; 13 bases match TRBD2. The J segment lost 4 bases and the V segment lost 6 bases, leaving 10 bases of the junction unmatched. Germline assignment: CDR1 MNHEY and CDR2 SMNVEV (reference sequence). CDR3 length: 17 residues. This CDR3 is CASRRTQTSGGADTQYF. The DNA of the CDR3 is TGTGCCAGCAGACGAACGCAAACTAGCGGGGGGGCAGATACGCAGTATTTT.

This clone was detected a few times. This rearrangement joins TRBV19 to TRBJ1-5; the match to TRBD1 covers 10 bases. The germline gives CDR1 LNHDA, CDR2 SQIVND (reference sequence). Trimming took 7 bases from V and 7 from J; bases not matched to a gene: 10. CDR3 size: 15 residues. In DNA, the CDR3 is TGTGCCAGTAAAACCTTCGGGACAGGGGTGCAGCCCCAGCATTTT. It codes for CASKTFGTGVQPQHF.

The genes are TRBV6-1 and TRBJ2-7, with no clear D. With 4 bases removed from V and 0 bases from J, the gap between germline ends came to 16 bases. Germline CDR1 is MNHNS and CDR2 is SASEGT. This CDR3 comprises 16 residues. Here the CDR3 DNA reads TGTGCCAGCAGTGCGCCCCTAGATCCGAGCTCCTACGAGCAGTACTTC. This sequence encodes CASSAPLDPSSYEQYF.

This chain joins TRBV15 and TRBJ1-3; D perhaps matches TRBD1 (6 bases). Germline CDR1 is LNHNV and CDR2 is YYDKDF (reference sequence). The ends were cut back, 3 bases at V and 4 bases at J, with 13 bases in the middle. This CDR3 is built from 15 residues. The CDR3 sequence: CATSSEQGIGNTIYF. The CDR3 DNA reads TGTGCCACCAGCAGTGAACAGGGAATCGGAAACACCATATATTTT.

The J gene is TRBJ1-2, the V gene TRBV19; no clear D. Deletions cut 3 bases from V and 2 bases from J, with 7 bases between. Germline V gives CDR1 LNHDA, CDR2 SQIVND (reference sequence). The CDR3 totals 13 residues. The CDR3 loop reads CASSMEWNYGYTF. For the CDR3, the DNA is TGTGCCAGTAGTATGGAGTGGAACTATGGCTACACCTTC.

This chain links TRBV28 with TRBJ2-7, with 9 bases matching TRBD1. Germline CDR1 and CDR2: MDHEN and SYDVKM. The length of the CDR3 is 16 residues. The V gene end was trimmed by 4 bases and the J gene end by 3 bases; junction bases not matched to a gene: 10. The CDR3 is CASSSPGQGRVYEQYF. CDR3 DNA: TGTGCCAGCAGTTCCCCGGGACAGGGCCGGGTCTACGAGCAGTACTTC.

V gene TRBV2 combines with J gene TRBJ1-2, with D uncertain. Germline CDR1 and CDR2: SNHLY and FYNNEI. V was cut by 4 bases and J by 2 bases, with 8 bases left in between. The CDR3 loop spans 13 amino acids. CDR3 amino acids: CASSATENYGYTF. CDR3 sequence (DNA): TGTGCCAGCAGTGCGACTGAGAACTATGGCTACACCTTC. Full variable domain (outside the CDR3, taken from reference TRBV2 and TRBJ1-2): EPEVTQTPSHQVTQMGQEVILRCVPISNHLYFYWYRQILGQKVEFLVSFYNNEISEKSEIFDDQFSVERPDGSNFTLKIRSTKLEDSAMYFCASSATENYGYTFGSGTRLTVV.

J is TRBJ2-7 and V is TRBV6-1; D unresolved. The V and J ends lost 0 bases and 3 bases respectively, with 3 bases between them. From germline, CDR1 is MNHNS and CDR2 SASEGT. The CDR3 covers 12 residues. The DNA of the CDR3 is TGTGCCAGCAGTGAAGCCAGCTACGAGCAGTACTTC. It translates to CASSEASYEQYF.

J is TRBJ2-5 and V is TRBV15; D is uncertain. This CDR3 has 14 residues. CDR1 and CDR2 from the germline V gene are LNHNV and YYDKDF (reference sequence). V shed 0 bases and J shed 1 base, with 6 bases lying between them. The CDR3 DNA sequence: TGTGCCACCAGCAGAGAGAGTTCCCAAGAGACCCAGTACTTC. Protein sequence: CATSRESSQETQYF.

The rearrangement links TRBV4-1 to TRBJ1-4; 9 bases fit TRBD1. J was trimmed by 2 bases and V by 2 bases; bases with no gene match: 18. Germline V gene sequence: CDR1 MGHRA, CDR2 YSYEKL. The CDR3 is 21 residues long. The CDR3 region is CASSQIPGQGERGPTNEKLFF. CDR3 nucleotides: TGCGCCAGCAGCCAAATTCCGGGACAGGGCGAGCGGGGGCCTACTAATGAAAAACTGTTTTTT.

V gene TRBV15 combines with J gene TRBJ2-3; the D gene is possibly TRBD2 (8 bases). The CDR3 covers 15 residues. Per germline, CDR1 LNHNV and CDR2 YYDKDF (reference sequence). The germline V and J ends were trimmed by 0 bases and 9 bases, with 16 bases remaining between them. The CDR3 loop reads CATSRDRSGGQTQYF. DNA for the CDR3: TGTGCCACCAGCAGAGATAGGAGCGGGGGACAGACGCAGTATTTT.

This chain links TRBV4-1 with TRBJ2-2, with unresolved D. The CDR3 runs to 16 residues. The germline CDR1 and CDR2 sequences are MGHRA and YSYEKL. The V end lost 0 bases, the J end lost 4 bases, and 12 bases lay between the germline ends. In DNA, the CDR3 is TGCGCCAGCAGCCAAGAGAGGAAAGGATCCACCGGGGAGCTGTTTTTT. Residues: CASSQERKGSTGELFF.

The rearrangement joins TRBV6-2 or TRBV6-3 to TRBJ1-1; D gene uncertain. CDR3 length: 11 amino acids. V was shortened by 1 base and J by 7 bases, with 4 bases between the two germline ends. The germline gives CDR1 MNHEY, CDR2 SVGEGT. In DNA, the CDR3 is TGTGCCAGCAGTTACTACAGTGAAGCTTTCTTT. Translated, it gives CASSYYSEAFF.

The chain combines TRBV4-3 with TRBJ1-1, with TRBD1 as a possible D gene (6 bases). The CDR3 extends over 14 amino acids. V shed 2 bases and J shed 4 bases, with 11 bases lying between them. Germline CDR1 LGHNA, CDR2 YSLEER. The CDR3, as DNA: TGCGCCAGCAGCCAAAGTGCAGGGGCCACTGAAGCTTTCTTT. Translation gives CASSQSAGATEAFF.

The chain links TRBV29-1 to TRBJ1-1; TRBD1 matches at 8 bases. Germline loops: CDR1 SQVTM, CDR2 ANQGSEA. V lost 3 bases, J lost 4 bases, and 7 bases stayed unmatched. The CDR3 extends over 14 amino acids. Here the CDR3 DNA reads TGCAGCGTTGACCTTAGACAGGGGAGCACTGAAGCTTTCTTT. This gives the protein CSVDLRQGSTEAFF.

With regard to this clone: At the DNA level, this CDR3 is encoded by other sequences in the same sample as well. The CDR3 spells CASRVGQSSNQPQHF. Here the CDR3 DNA reads TGTGCCAGCAGGGTGGGACAGTCTAGCAATCAGCCCCAGCATTTT. The chain couples TRBV6-5 to TRBJ1-5, with 7 bases lining up with TRBD1. CDR1 is MNHEY and CDR2 is SVGAGI in the germline V gene. V trimming: 6 bases; J trimming: 0 bases; junction bases outside the gene matches: 5. This CDR3 has 15 residues.

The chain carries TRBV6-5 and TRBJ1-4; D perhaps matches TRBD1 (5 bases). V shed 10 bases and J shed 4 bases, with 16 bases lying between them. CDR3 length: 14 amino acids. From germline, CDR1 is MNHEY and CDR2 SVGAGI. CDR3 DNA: TGTGCCATTAACGGGGGAGGTCATAATGAAAAACTGTTTTTT. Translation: CAINGGGHNEKLFF.

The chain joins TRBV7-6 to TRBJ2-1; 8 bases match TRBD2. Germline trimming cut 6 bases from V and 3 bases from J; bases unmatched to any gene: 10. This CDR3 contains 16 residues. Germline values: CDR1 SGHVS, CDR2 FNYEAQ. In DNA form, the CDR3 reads TGTGCCAGCAGTCTACTTTTAGCGGGGAGCTACAATGAGCAGTTCTTC. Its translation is CASSLLLAGSYNEQFF.